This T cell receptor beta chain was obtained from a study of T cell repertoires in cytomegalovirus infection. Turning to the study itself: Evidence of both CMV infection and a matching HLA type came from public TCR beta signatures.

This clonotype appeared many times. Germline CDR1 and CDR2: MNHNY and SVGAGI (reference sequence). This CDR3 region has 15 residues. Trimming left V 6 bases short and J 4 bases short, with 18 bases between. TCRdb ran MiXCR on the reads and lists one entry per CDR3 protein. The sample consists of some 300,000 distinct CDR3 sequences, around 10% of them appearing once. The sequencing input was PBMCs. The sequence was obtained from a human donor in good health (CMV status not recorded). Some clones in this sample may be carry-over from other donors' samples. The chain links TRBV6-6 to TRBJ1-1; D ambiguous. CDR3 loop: CASSPRYLGSTEAFF. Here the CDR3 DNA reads TGTGCCAGCAGCCCCCGGTACCTGGGCAGCACTGAAGCTTTCTTT.